Below, 6 T cell receptor beta chains from the same sample are listed, as sequenced in a study of blood T cell repertoires in COVID-19. Profiling relied on immunoSEQ multiplex PCR, and the TCRdb table lists in-frame clones only, not all of them. The table lists over 30,000 clones, roughly 90% of them singletons. Sample: peripheral blood. These receptors came from a human donor in a cohort sampled during active COVID-19.

The chain uses TRBV28 and TRBJ1-4; TRBD1 might be the D (6 bases). CDR1 and CDR2 from the germline V gene are MDHEN and SYDVKM. The CDR3 extends over 16 amino acids. V gave up 4 bases and J gave up 8 bases, with 20 bases separating them. The CDR3 region has the DNA TGTGCCAGCAGTTCCTCCCGGGGGGCGGGTAGGGAAAAACTGTTTTTT. Amino acids: CASSSSRGAGREKLFF.

The CDR3 DNA follows: TGTGCCAGCAGCCCGACAGGGAGCTCCTACAATGAGCAGTTCTTC. Translated: CASSPTGSSYNEQFF. This rearrangement joins TRBV4-2 to TRBJ2-1, with TRBD1 matching over 7 bases. CDR3 length: 15 residues. J was trimmed by 0 bases and V by 4 bases; bases with no gene match: 3. From germline, CDR1 is LGHNA and CDR2 YNFKEQ.

This rearrangement joins TRBV5-4 to TRBJ2-1; maybe TRBD1 (6 bases). The germline V and J ends were trimmed by 0 bases and 7 bases, with 14 bases remaining between them. Germline V gene sequence: CDR1 SGHNT, CDR2 YYREEE (reference sequence). The CDR3 runs 15 residues. The CDR3, as DNA: TGTGCCAGCAGCTTGGTTGGGGGCGTGGAGAATGAGCAGTTCTTC. It is translated as CASSLVGGVENEQFF.

CDR3 sequence (DNA): TGTGCCAGCAGCCGGAGACTAGCCGAGAGGGATGAGCAGTTCTTC. Residues: CASSRRLAERDEQFF. This sequence joins TRBV11-1 and TRBJ2-1; 7 nucleotides line up with TRBD2. CDR1 and CDR2 (germline): SGHAT, FQDESV (reference sequence). This CDR3 is 15 amino acids long. Trimming cost V 5 bases and J 8 bases; bases outside gene matches: 12.

The chain employs TRBV30 and TRBJ1-6; 8 nucleotides agree with TRBD1. The CDR3 is made up of 12 amino acids. Losses at the gene ends were 6 bases for V and 10 bases for J; bases not matched to a gene: 5. In germline, CDR1 is GTSNPN, CDR2 SVGIG (reference sequence). CDR3: CACSGTGSPLHF. DNA for the CDR3: TGTGCCTGTTCCGGGACAGGATCACCCCTCCACTTT.

CDR3 DNA sequence: TGTGCCAGCAGCTACAAGTGGGGAGGCAATCAGCCCCAGCATTTT. It translates to CASSYKWGGNQPQHF. The chain carries TRBV7-2 and TRBJ1-5; D gene unclear. The V gene's germline CDR1 is SGHTA and CDR2 FQGNSA. The CDR3 covers 15 residues. The V gene lost 4 bases and the J gene lost 2 bases, with 12 bases spanning the gap.